One sample yielded the 15 T cell receptor beta chains listed below, sequenced in a study of cytomegalovirus exposure and HLA in healthy donors. Sequencing was performed with immunoSEQ multiplex PCR; in TCRdb, only in-frame clones are kept and a portion is missing. The sample contains tens of thousands of clones, roughly 94% of which appear only once. Sequencing was carried out using PBMCs. The source is a woman between 18 and 29 years old in good health and CMV-seropositive.

This rearrangement joins TRBV27 to TRBJ2-1; 7 bases map to TRBD1. Losses at the gene ends were 4 bases for V and 8 bases for J; bases not matched to a gene: 5. Germline values: CDR1 MNHEY, CDR2 SMNVEV (reference sequence). This CDR3 comprises 13 residues. The CDR3 here is CASSSRQGHEQFF. The CDR3 coding sequence is TGTGCCAGCAGTTCCCGACAGGGCCATGAGCAGTTCTTC.

The chain recombines TRBV10-3 with TRBJ2-7, with 7 bases lining up with TRBD2. The ends lost 8 bases at V and 0 bases at J; junction bases unmatched: 19. This CDR3 is built from 18 residues. CDR1 ENHRY and CDR2 SYGVKD come from the germline V gene. The chain's CDR3 is CAISQSGGGPDSSYEQYF. The CDR3 coding sequence is TGTGCCATCTCACAAAGTGGGGGGGGACCCGATAGCTCCTACGAGCAGTACTTC.

The CDR3 DNA is TGCAGCGTTGAAATCAACTCTGGAAACACCATATATTTT. It is translated as CSVEINSGNTIYF. The chain combines TRBV29-1 with TRBJ1-3; D ambiguous. V shed 2 bases and J shed 0 bases, with 5 bases lying between them. Looked up from germline, CDR1 is SQVTM and CDR2 is ANQGSEA. The CDR3 totals 13 residues. The complete variable domain, with remaining parts taken from reference TRBV29-1 and TRBJ1-3, reads SAVISQKPSRDICQRGTSLTIQCQVDSQVTMMFWYRQQPGQSLTLIATANQGSEATYESGFVIDKFPISRPNLTFSTLTVSNMSPEDSSIYLCSVEINSGNTIYFGEGSWLTVV.

The chain employs TRBV6-5 and TRBJ2-1; TRBD2 matches at 8 bases. Germline V gene data show CDR1 as MNHEY and CDR2 as SVGAGI. There are 14 residues in the CDR3. After removal of 6 bases from V and 8 bases from J, the junction contained 9 bases not matched to a gene. CDR3 DNA sequence: TGTGCCAGCAGAGCTAGCGGGCGAGTCGATGAGCAGTTCTTC. Protein sequence: CASRASGRVDEQFF.

The CDR3 sequence: CASSLGTTNTEAFF. CDR3 nucleotides: TGCGCCAGCAGCTTGGGCACAACGAACACTGAAGCTTTCTTT. The V and J genes are TRBV5-1 and TRBJ1-1; D remains ambiguous. This CDR3 contains 14 residues. Germline values: CDR1 SGHRS, CDR2 YFSETQ. The ends were cut back, 0 bases at V and 1 base at J, with 7 bases in the middle.

This clone was counted a single time. This sequence joins TRBV6-5 and TRBJ2-7; TRBD2 matches at 13 bases. This CDR3 spans 14 amino acids. V lost 7 bases to trimming and J lost 3 bases; unmatched junction nucleotides: 3. The germline V gene encodes CDR1 MNHEY and CDR2 SVGAGI. The CDR3 here is CASIGLAGDYEQYF. CDR3 nucleotides: TGTGCCAGCATTGGACTAGCGGGAGACTACGAGCAGTACTTC.

The J gene is TRBJ1-4, the V gene TRBV30; tentatively, D is TRBD1 (5 bases). V was cut by 3 bases and J by 11 bases, with 16 bases left in between. The length of the CDR3 is 13 residues. Germline values: CDR1 GTSNPN, CDR2 SVGIG (reference sequence). Here the CDR3 reads CAWRDNLMRKLFF. The DNA of the CDR3 is TGTGCCTGGAGGGACAATTTAATGAGGAAACTGTTTTTT.

V gene TRBV13 combines with J gene TRBJ2-5; no clear D gene. The CDR3 runs to 14 residues. Germline V lookup: CDR1 PRHDT, CDR2 FYEKMQ (reference sequence). The V and J ends lost 2 bases and 1 base respectively, with 8 bases between them. The DNA of the CDR3 is TGTGCCAGCAGCTTATTAAACAGCCAAGAGACCCAGTACTTC. Translating it yields CASSLLNSQETQYF.

This chain links TRBV6-7 with TRBJ2-1; D might be TRBD2 (6 bases). TRBV6-7 is classed as an ORF, of uncertain function. V was pared by 8 bases and J by 4 bases, with 18 bases between. CDR3 length: 15 amino acids. The DNA of the CDR3 is TGTGCCAGCCCGGAGGGTCCCTCGGGGTACAATGAGCAGTTCTTC. Its protein product is CASPEGPSGYNEQFF.

This sequence joins TRBV5-8 and TRBJ2-1; 11 positions match TRBD2. Germline lookup yields CDR1 SGHTS and CDR2 YDEGEE. V shed 4 bases and J 4 bases; nucleotides not matched to a gene: 19. The CDR3 loop spans 20 amino acids. The CDR3 nucleotides read TGTGCCAGCAGCCTGGGGTCAACTAGCGGGGGACCCCGCCCTTACAATGAGCAGTTCTTC. Residues: CASSLGSTSGGPRPYNEQFF.

The V and J genes are TRBV7-6 and TRBJ1-4; D perhaps matches TRBD1 (5 bases). The CDR3 is 15 amino acids. With 5 bases removed from V and 5 bases from J, the gap between germline ends came to 15 bases. Germline V gene sequence: CDR1 SGHVS, CDR2 FNYEAQ. CDR3 DNA sequence: TGTGCCAGCAGCCTACAGGACGGCCCAAATGAAAAACTGTTTTTT. Its translation: CASSLQDGPNEKLFF.

V and J are TRBV9 and TRBJ2-5; TRBD2 agrees at 12 bases. The J call may be incorrect, as the DNA end agrees better with TRBJ2-7. There are 16 residues in the CDR3. Germline CDR1 and CDR2: SGDLS and YYNGEE. CDR3 sequence: CASSPLAGGGSYEQYF. DNA of the CDR3: TGTGCCAGCAGCCCCCTAGCGGGAGGGGGTTCCTACGAGCAGTACTTC.

This clone was counted a single time. The gene calls are TRBV6-5 and TRBJ1-1; D is undetermined. The CDR3 is 13 residues long. Germline V lookup: CDR1 MNHEY, CDR2 SVGAGI. Trimming pared 4 bases from V and 0 bases from J, leaving 6 bases between. The CDR3 region has the DNA TGTGCCAGCAGTTTCTCTATGAACACTGAAGCTTTCTTT. This translates into CASSFSMNTEAFF.

The rearrangement joins TRBV9 to TRBJ2-1; TRBD2 agrees at 7 bases. This CDR3 has 15 residues. Germline V gene data show CDR1 as SGDLS and CDR2 as YYNGEE. J lost 2 bases, V lost 3 bases, and 5 bases had no gene match. DNA for the CDR3: TGTGCCAGCAGCGGCTTTAGCGGGCCCTACAATGAGCAGTTCTTC. It codes for CASSGFSGPYNEQFF.

This chain links TRBV25-1 with TRBJ1-2; maybe TRBD1 (5 bases). Germline V gene sequence: CDR1 MGHDK, CDR2 SYGVNS. Trimming shortened V by 2 bases and J by 2 bases, and 15 bases separated the two germline ends. The length of the CDR3 is 16 residues. In DNA, the CDR3 is TGTGCCAGCAGTGAAGGGGCCGGCTGGTTAAACTATGGCTACACCTTC. This sequence encodes CASSEGAGWLNYGYTF.